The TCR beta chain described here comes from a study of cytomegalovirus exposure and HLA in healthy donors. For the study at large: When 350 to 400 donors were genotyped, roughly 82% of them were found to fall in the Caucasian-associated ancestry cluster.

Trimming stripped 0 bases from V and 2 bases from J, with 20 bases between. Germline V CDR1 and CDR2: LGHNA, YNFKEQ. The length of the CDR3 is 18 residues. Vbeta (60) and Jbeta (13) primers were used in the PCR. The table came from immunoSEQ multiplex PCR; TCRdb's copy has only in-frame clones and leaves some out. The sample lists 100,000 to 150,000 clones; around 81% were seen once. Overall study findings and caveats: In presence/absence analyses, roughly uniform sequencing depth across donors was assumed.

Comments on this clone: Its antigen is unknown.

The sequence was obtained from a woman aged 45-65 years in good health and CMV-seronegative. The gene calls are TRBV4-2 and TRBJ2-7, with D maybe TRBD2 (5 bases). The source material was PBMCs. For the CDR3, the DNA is TGTGCCAGCAGCCAAGATCTCGTCCGAGCGGACTTGACCTACGAGCAGTACTTC. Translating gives CASSQDLVRADLTYEQYF.